Presented here are 13 T cell receptor beta chains from one specimen sequenced in a study of CD8 T cells in Susac syndrome. Random hexamers were used to reverse transcribe the RNA input (about 0.5 to 1 ug). TCRdb processed the immunoSEQ multiplex PCR reads anew with MiXCR; each CDR3 protein has one entry. Counted here are over 150,000 distinct CDR3 sequences, roughly 92% occurring once; the ten biggest clones make up around 0.1%. Material for sequencing was CD4+ T cells from PBMCs. Every receptor here comes from a human donor with multiple sclerosis.

The chain employs TRBV7-3 and TRBJ2-3; TRBD1 matches 7 bases. After removal of 5 bases from V and 6 bases from J, the junction contained 14 bases not matched to a gene. CDR1 SGHTA and CDR2 FQGTGA come from the germline V gene. The CDR3 consists of 16 residues. CDR3 bases: TGTGCCAGCAGCGCCGTCAATTACAGGGGTGGCGATACGCAGTATTTT. It specifies CASSAVNYRGGDTQYF.

This chain connects TRBV29-1 to TRBJ2-5; 7 bases align to TRBD2. V trimming: 1 base; J trimming: 4 bases; junction bases outside the gene matches: 3. The germline CDR1 and CDR2 sequences are SQVTM and ANQGSEA. CDR3 length: 13 residues. The CDR3, as DNA: TGCAGCGTTGAAGTAACGGGAGGAGAGACCCAGTACTTC. Protein: CSVEVTGGETQYF.

The chain recombines TRBV15 with TRBJ1-6, with 8 bases lining up with TRBD1. V dropped 2 bases and J dropped 13; count of bases not matched to a gene: 7. CDR1 and CDR2 (germline): LNHNV, YYDKDF (reference sequence). The CDR3 spans 14 residues. CDR3 loop: CATSRQGANDPLHF. For the CDR3, the DNA is TGTGCCACCAGCAGACAGGGGGCGAATGATCCCCTCCACTTT.

This chain uses TRBV18 with TRBJ2-5, with a weak D call TRBD2 (5 bases). V shed 2 bases and J shed 5 bases, with 9 bases lying between them. This CDR3 region has 13 residues. The germline CDR1 and CDR2 sequences are KGHSH and LQKENI. The DNA of the CDR3 is TGTGCCAGCTCACCAGGACTTCGGGAGACCCAGTACTTC. Amino acid sequence: CASSPGLRETQYF. Supplemented by reference TRBV18 and TRBJ2-5, the full variable domain reads NAGVMQNPRHLVRRRGQEARLRCSPMKGHSHVYWYRQLPEEGLKFMVYLQKENIIDESGMPKERFSAEFPKEGPSILRIQQVVRGDSAAYFCASSPGLRETQYFGPGTRLLVL.

This chain links TRBV10-2 with TRBJ2-1, with D hard to call. The CDR3 is 12 residues long. Trimming removed 5 bases at V and 15 bases at J, with 17 bases between. Germline CDR1 WSHSY, CDR2 SAAADI. The CDR3 protein is CASSIGSRARFF. CDR3 coding DNA: TGCGCCAGCAGTATCGGTAGTAGGGCCAGGTTCTTC.

The rearrangement links TRBV19 to TRBJ2-4; D is ambiguous. Germline V CDR1 and CDR2: LNHDA, SQIVND (reference sequence). This CDR3 has 15 amino acids. V lost 0 bases and J lost 4, with 10 bases in between. CDR3 nucleotide sequence: TGTGCCAGTAGTATAGATGGGAACTCTAAAAACATTCAGTACTTC. Translated, it gives CASSIDGNSKNIQYF.

The chain links TRBV5-1 to TRBJ1-4, with D unclear. Germline CDR1 is SGHRS and CDR2 is YFSETQ. Trimming took off 1 base at V and 0 bases at J, with 4 bases between the two ends. This CDR3 region has 14 residues. CDR3: CASSLLATNEKLFF. The CDR3 DNA reads TGCGCCAGCAGCTTGCTTGCAACTAATGAAAAACTGTTTTTT.

The J gene is TRBJ1-2, the V gene TRBV18; D perhaps matches TRBD1 (5 bases). This CDR3 is 15 amino acids long. V lost 3 bases, J lost 4 bases, and 15 bases lay in between. CDR1 is KGHSH and CDR2 is LQKENI in the germline V gene. The CDR3 DNA reads TGTGCCAGCTCACCCCCCGGGGACCTGCTCTATGGCTACACCTTC. This gives the protein CASSPPGDLLYGYTF.

V and J are TRBV4-3 and TRBJ2-1; 8 nucleotides match TRBD2. The CDR3 length is 15 residues. V gave up 1 base and J gave up 9 bases; unmatched junction bases: 8. Germline assignment: CDR1 LGHNA and CDR2 YSLEER. The CDR3 is CASSQAGAGVGEQFF. The CDR3 nucleotides are TGCGCCAGCAGCCAAGCGGGAGCGGGAGTTGGTGAGCAGTTCTTC.

The J gene is TRBJ2-7, the V gene TRBV28; possible D gene TRBD2, 6 bases. The CDR3 spans 15 residues. Germline V gives CDR1 MDHEN, CDR2 SYDVKM. V was shortened by 1 base and J by 6 bases, with 16 bases between the two germline ends. For the CDR3, the DNA is TGTGCCAGCAGTTTATCCACTAGCCGGAGCTCCGAGCAGTACTTC. This encodes CASSLSTSRSSEQYF.

The chain recombines TRBV24-1 with TRBJ2-1; 14 bases map to TRBD2. This CDR3 is built from 15 residues. CDR1 KGHDR and CDR2 SFDVKD come from the germline V gene. V gave up 8 bases and J gave up 8 bases; unmatched junction bases: 7. The CDR3 DNA reads TGTGCCACCACCCGTGGGACTAGCGGGGGTGATGAGCAGTTCTTC. Translated, it gives CATTRGTSGGDEQFF.

This clonotype was found once. CDR3 nucleotides: TGCAGTGCTAGAGATATCCAGAACGAGCAGTACTTC. This codes for CSARDIQNEQYF. V usage is TRBV20-1 and J usage is TRBJ2-7; no clear D gene. Trimming stripped 0 bases from V and 5 bases from J, with 8 bases between. Germline-derived CDR1 and CDR2 are DFQATT and SNEGSKA (reference sequence). This CDR3 comprises 12 residues.

The V gene is TRBV9, the J gene TRBJ2-7; possibly TRBD2 for D (7 bases). The germline V and J ends were trimmed by 9 bases and 7 bases, with 23 bases remaining between them. Germline CDR1 SGDLS, CDR2 YYNGEE. The length of the CDR3 is 14 residues. As DNA, the CDR3 is TGTGCCAACCCGCCGTGGGAGGGGGGCAAAGAGCAGTACTTC. Translation: CANPPWEGGKEQYF.